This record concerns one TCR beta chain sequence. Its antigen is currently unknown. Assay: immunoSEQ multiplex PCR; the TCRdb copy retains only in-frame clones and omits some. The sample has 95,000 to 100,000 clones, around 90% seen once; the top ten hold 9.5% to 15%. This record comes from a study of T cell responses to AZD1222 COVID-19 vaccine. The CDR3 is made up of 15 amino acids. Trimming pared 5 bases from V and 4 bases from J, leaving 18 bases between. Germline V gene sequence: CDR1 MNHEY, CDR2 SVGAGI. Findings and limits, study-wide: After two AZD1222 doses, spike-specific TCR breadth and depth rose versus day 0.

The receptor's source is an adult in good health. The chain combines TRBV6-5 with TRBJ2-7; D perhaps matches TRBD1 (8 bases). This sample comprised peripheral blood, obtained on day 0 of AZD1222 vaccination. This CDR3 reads CASSLGQGGSYEQYF. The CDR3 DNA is TGTGCCAGCAGTCTTGGACAGGGAGGGTCATACGAGCAGTACTTC.